The rows below give T cell receptor beta chains drawn from one sample of a study of blood T cell repertoires in COVID-19. The data were produced by immunoSEQ multiplex PCR, yet TCRdb's version contains in-frame clones alone and is incomplete. The sample includes tens of thousands of clones, about 86% seen only once; the top ten take roughly 20%. The sample was peripheral blood. All receptors derive from a woman older than 75 in a cohort sampled during active or convalescent COVID-19. Both conserved end residues are part of each CDR3. Each record gives: D gene, J gene, V gene, clone size, CDR3 protein, CDR3 DNA. A D gene is named only where the DNA matches it firmly. Part of the rows lack a size; the others show once, few, many or a class for expanded clones.

.,TRBJ1-1,TRBV29-1,.,CSVGERLVMNTEAFF,TGCAGCGTTGGTGAGAGGCTCGTAATGAACACTGAAGCTTTCTTT
.,TRBJ2-3,TRBV24-1,few,CATSGRGWTDTQYF,TGTGCCACCAGTGGCAGGGGTTGGACAGATACGCAGTATTTT
.,TRBJ2-1,TRBV3-1/TRBV3-2,.,CASSPPRRPSNSGEQFF,TGTGCCAGCAGCCCTCCCCGGCGGCCCTCGAATAGTGGTGAGCAGTTCTTC
TRBD1,TRBJ1-4,TRBV7-2,few,CASSYRGDEKLFF,TGTGCCAGCAGCTACAGGGGGGATGAAAAACTGTTTTTT
TRBD2,TRBJ2-1,TRBV19,.,CASSSGLAGAEQFF,TGTGCCAGTAGTAGTGGACTAGCGGGAGCTGAGCAGTTCTTC
TRBD1,TRBJ1-5,TRBV7-8,few,CASSLSDRGLYQPQHF,TGTGCCAGCAGCCTGTCCGACAGGGGCTTGTACCAGCCCCAGCATTTT
.,TRBJ2-7,TRBV7-6,.,CASSFPRTRISYEQYF,TGTGCCAGCAGCTTTCCGCGGACTCGAATTTCCTACGAGCAGTACTTC
.,TRBJ1-1,TRBV6-5,.,CASTQGPFNTEAFF,TGTGCCAGCACCCAGGGCCCATTTAACACTGAAGCTTTCTTT
.,TRBJ2-2,TRBV18,.,CASSPPDRYATGELFF,TGTGCCAGCTCACCCCCCGACAGATATGCCACCGGGGAGCTGTTTTTT
TRBD1,TRBJ1-1,TRBV3-1/TRBV3-2,.,CASSQGTGDTEAFF,TGTGCCAGCAGCCAAGGGACAGGGGACACTGAAGCTTTCTTT
.,TRBJ1-2,TRBV7-9,.,CASSPRGGQSYGYTF,TGTGCCAGCAGCCCTAGGGGTGGCCAGTCCTATGGCTACACCTTC
TRBD2,TRBJ2-1,TRBV7-6,.,CASTPLAGDFHEQFF,TGTGCCAGCACCCCTCTAGCGGGGGACTTCCATGAGCAGTTCTTC
TRBD1,TRBJ1-4,TRBV25-1,.,CASSEPQGYGEKLFF,TGTGCCAGCAGTGAACCACAGGGGTACGGTGAAAAACTGTTTTTT
TRBD1,TRBJ1-4,TRBV4-1,once,CASSHGDRGKGFATNEKLFF,TGCGCCAGCAGCCATGGGGACAGGGGAAAAGGGTTCGCAACTAATGAAAAACTGTTTTTT
TRBD1,TRBJ1-5,TRBV29-1,.,CSIRDSEPNQPQHF,TGCAGCATCCGGGACAGTGAACCCAATCAGCCCCAGCATTTT
TRBD2,TRBJ2-5,TRBV6-6,few,CASSYLGSGGTQYF,TGTGCCAGCAGTTACCTGGGGAGCGGGGGGACCCAGTACTTC
.,TRBJ1-1,TRBV3-1/TRBV3-2,.,CASSQGGGNTEAFF,TGTGCCAGCAGCCAAGGAGGGGGAAACACTGAAGCTTTCTTT
TRBD1,TRBJ2-5,TRBV6-5,.,CASRKQGAGETQYF,TGTGCCAGCAGAAAACAGGGGGCAGGGGAGACCCAGTACTTC
TRBD1,TRBJ1-5,TRBV6-1,.,CASSEMGQYSNQPQHF,TGTGCCAGCAGTGAAATGGGACAGTATAGCAATCAGCCCCAGCATTTT
.,TRBJ2-1,TRBV14,.,CASSPRDTPYNEQFF,TGTGCCAGCAGCCCCCGGGACACCCCGTACAATGAGCAGTTCTTC
TRBD2,TRBJ2-1,TRBV15,few,CATSRVAGGPNNEQFF,TGTGCCACCAGCAGAGTAGCGGGAGGACCGAACAATGAGCAGTTCTTC
.,TRBJ1-1,TRBV18,.,CASSPSVRGTEAFF,TGTGCCAGCTCACCTTCTGTTAGGGGCACTGAAGCTTTCTTT
.,TRBJ2-3,TRBV2,.,CASSGAGDTQYF,TGTGCCAGCAGTGGGGCAGGGGACACGCAGTATTTT
TRBD2,TRBJ2-1,TRBV6-5,.,CASRSGTSEQFF,TGTGCCAGCAGGTCCGGGACTAGCGAGCAGTTCTTC
TRBD1,TRBJ2-2,TRBV11-3,once,CASSRGQANTGELFF,TGTGCCAGCAGCCGGGGACAGGCGAACACCGGGGAGCTGTTTTTT
TRBD1,TRBJ2-3,TRBV9,.,CASSVGRGDTQYF,TGTGCCAGCAGCGTAGGCAGGGGGGATACGCAGTATTTT
TRBD1,TRBJ1-1,TRBV5-5,.,CASSPSTGELTEAFF,TGTGCCAGCAGCCCGTCGACAGGGGAGCTCACTGAAGCTTTCTTT
TRBD1,TRBJ1-1,TRBV28,.,CASVPGTAGRRAFF,TGTGCCAGCGTCCCGGGGACAGCGGGCAGGAGAGCTTTCTTT
TRBD2,TRBJ2-5,TRBV4-2,.,CASSQGLALTGTQYF,TGTGCCAGCAGCCAAGGACTAGCCCTCACAGGGACCCAGTACTTC
TRBD2,TRBJ2-3,TRBV30,few,CAWSVGAGGPVDTQYF,TGTGCCTGGAGTGTAGGCGCGGGAGGGCCCGTAGATACGCAGTATTTT
TRBD1,TRBJ1-2,TRBV6-1,few,CASSDKNRGIYGYTF,TGTGCCAGCAGTGATAAAAACAGGGGGATCTATGGCTACACCTTC
.,TRBJ2-2,TRBV5-4,.,CASSLESGELFF,TGTGCCAGCAGCTTAGAGTCCGGGGAGCTGTTTTTT
TRBD1,TRBJ1-5,TRBV7-9,.,CASSLGLQGSNQPQHF,TGTGCCAGCAGCTTAGGTTTACAGGGGAGCAATCAGCCCCAGCATTTT
TRBD2,TRBJ2-1,TRBV19,.,CASSTGTSQPAYNEQFF,TGTGCCAGTAGTACCGGGACTAGCCAACCAGCCTACAATGAGCAGTTCTTC
TRBD2,TRBJ2-2,TRBV7-3,.,CASSTLAGVPGELFF,TGTGCCAGCAGCACCTTAGCGGGAGTCCCCGGGGAGCTGTTTTTT